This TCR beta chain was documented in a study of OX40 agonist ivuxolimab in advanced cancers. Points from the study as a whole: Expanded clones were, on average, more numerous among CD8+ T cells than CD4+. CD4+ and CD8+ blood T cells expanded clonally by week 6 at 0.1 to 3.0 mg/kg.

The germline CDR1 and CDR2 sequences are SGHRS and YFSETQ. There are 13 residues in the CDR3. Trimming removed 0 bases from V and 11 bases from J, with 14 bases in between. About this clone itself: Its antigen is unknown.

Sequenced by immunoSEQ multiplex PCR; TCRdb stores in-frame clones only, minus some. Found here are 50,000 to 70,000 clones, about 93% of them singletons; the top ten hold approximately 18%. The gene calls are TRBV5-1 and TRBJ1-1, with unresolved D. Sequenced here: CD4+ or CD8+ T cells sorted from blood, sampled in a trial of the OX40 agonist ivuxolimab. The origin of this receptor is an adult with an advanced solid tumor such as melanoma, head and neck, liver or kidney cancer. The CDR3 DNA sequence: TGCGCCAGCAGCTTGGAGGCCGGAGAGGACGCTTTCTTT. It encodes CASSLEAGEDAFF.